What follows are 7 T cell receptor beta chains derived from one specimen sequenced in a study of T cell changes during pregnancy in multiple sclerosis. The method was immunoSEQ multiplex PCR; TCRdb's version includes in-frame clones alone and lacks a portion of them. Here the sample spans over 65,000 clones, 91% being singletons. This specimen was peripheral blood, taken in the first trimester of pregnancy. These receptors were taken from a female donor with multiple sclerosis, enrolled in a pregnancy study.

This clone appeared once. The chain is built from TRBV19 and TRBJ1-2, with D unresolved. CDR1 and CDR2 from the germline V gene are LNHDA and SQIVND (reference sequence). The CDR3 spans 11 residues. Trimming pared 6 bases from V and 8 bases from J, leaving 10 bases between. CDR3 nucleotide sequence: TGTGCCAGTAGGGCGGGGTACGGCTACACCTTC. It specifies CASRAGYGYTF.

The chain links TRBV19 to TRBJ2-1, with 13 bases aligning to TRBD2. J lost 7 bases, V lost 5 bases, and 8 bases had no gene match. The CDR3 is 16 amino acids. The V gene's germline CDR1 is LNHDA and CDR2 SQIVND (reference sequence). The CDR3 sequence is CASSLPLAGGLNEQFF. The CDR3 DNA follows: TGTGCCAGTAGTCTCCCACTAGCGGGAGGGCTGAATGAGCAGTTCTTC.

The CDR3 nucleotides are TGTGCCAGCAGCCTACGGGGACTAGCGGGAGTCGGTGAGCAGTACTTC. Its translation: CASSLRGLAGVGEQYF. V gene TRBV7-2 combines with J gene TRBJ2-7; the match to TRBD2 covers 14 bases. CDR1 SGHTA and CDR2 FQGNSA come from the germline V gene. CDR3 size: 16 residues. Trimming took 5 bases from V and 7 from J; bases not matched to a gene: 10. The variable domain in full, with the rest retrieved from reference TRBV7-2 and TRBJ2-7, is GAGVSQSPSNKVTEKGKDVELRCDPISGHTALYWYRQSLGQGLEFLIYFQGNSAPDKSGLPSDRFSAERTGGSVSTLTIQRTQQEDSAVYLCASSLRGLAGVGEQYFGPGTRLTVT.

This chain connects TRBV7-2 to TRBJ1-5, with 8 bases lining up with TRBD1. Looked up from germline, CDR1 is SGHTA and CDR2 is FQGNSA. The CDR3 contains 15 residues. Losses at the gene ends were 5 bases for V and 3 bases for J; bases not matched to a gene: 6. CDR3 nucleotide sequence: TGTGCCAGCAGCCCGGGACAGGTCTACAATCAGCCCCAGCATTTT. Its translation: CASSPGQVYNQPQHF.

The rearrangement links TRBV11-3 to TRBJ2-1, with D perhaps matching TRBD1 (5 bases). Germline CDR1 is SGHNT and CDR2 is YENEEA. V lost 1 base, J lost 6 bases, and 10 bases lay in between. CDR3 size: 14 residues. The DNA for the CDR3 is TGTGCCAGCAGCTTAGGGTCAGGGTCCAATGAGCAGTTCTTC. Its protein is CASSLGSGSNEQFF.

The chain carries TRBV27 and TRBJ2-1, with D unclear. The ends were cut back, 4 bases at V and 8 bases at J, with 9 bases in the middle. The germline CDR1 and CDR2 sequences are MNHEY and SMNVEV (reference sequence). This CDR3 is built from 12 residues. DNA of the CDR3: TGTGCCAGCAGTTCCCTTTCTGATGAGCAGTTCTTC. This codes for CASSSLSDEQFF.

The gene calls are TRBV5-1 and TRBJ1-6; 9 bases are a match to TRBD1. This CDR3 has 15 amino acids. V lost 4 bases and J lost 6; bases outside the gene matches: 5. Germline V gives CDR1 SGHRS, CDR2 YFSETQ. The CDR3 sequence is CASSGTGGFNSPLHF. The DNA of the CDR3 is TGCGCCAGCAGCGGAACAGGGGGCTTTAATTCACCCCTCCACTTT.